This is a list of T cell receptor beta chains from one sample in a study of identical twins. One entry per CDR3 protein, called by TCRdb with MiXCR from the 5' RACE reads. The sample carries 500,000 to 650,000 distinct CDR3 sequences, around 22% recorded once. The same sample was also used in a study of yellow fever vaccine responses in identical twins.

The sample comprised CD4+ T cells sorted from blood. Receptors originate from a woman aged 18-29 years in good health. Both conserved end residues are part of each CDR3. The D gene is left open where the match is weak. Only some rows state a clone size, as once, few, many or a class for expanded clones.

D,J,V,size,CDR3,DNA
-,TRBJ2-2,TRBV29-1,few,CSAEGGSNTGELFF,TGCAGCGCCGAGGGGGGATCGAACACCGGGGAGCTGTTTTTT
-,TRBJ2-5,TRBV5-1,-,CASSPQEPQETQYF,TGCGCCAGCAGCCCACAGGAACCCCAAGAGACCCAGTACTTC
-,TRBJ2-7,TRBV12-5,-,CASGLVGAAHEQYF,TGTGCTAGTGGTTTGGTGGGGGCCGCTCACGAGCAGTACTTC
TRBD1,TRBJ1-4,TRBV5-1,-,CASSFGQAELKLFF,TGCGCCAGCAGCTTCGGACAGGCCGAGTTAAAACTGTTTTTT
-,TRBJ2-3,TRBV21-1,-,CASRILAGVELDTQYF,TGTGCCAGCAGGATACTAGCGGGAGTCGAGTTAGATACGCAGTATTTT
-,TRBJ2-7,TRBV4-1,-,CASSQVGTTIYEQYF,TGCGCCAGCAGCCAAGTGGGGACAACTATCTACGAGCAGTACTTC
TRBD1,TRBJ2-3,TRBV2,few,CASGPGQGNLDTQYF,TGTGCCAGCGGACCGGGACAGGGAAATCTGGATACGCAGTATTTT
-,TRBJ2-7,TRBV6-5,few,CASQSAYEQYF,TGTGCCAGCCAATCTGCCTACGAGCAGTACTTC
-,TRBJ2-1,TRBV19,-,CASSIPGRTNEQFF,TGTGCCAGTAGTATCCCTGGGCGGACCAATGAGCAGTTCTTC
TRBD2,TRBJ2-7,TRBV5-6,-,CASRRTSGLYEQYF,TGTGCCAGCAGGAGGACTAGCGGTTTATACGAGCAGTACTTC
TRBD2,TRBJ2-1,TRBV4-1,-,CASSPWTSGGANEQFF,TGCGCCAGCAGCCCTTGGACTAGCGGGGGGGCCAATGAGCAGTTCTTC
-,TRBJ2-3,TRBV27,-,CASSLLGGADTQYF,TGTGCCAGCAGTTTATTGGGGGGAGCGGATACGCAGTATTTT
-,TRBJ1-1,TRBV24-1,few,CATSVLGREAFF,TGTGCCACCAGTGTCTTGGGGAGAGAAGCTTTCTTT
-,TRBJ2-2,TRBV20-1,-,CSAFRVGGGELFF,TGCAGTGCTTTCAGGGTGGGTGGCGGGGAGCTGTTTTTT
TRBD2,TRBJ2-2,TRBV4-2,-,CASSQDDLLAGVRGELFF,TGTGCCAGCAGCCAAGATGATCTACTAGCGGGAGTTCGGGGGGAGCTGTTTTTT
TRBD2,TRBJ2-3,TRBV20-1,-,CSARDPSGVSTDTQYF,TGCAGTGCTAGAGATCCCAGCGGGGTCAGCACAGATACGCAGTATTTT
-,TRBJ2-2,TRBV6-5,-,CASSYFSSGGGTGELFF,TGTGCCAGCAGTTACTTCTCGAGCGGAGGCGGCACCGGGGAGCTGTTTTTT
TRBD2,TRBJ2-1,TRBV12-3/TRBV12-4,few,CASSPPDSLAGYNEQFF,TGTGCCAGCAGTCCACCGGACAGTCTAGCGGGTTACAATGAGCAGTTCTTC
-,TRBJ2-5,TRBV28,few,CASSRGGSGIGTQYF,TGTGCCAGCAGCCGGGGCGGGTCTGGGATCGGGACCCAGTACTTC
TRBD2,TRBJ2-1,TRBV11-1,-,CASSFLAAAYNEQFF,TGTGCCAGCAGTTTCCTAGCGGCCGCCTACAATGAGCAGTTCTTC
TRBD2,TRBJ2-3,TRBV11-2,-,CASSLLGLAELTDTQYF,TGTGCCAGCAGCTTATTGGGACTAGCGGAGCTCACAGATACGCAGTATTTT
-,TRBJ2-7,TRBV10-3,many,CAIAPRDTYEQYF,TGTGCCATCGCGCCCCGGGACACATACGAGCAGTACTTC
-,TRBJ2-7,TRBV7-9,few,CASSQGRDANSYEQYF,TGTGCCAGCAGCCAGGGGAGGGACGCCAATTCCTACGAGCAGTACTTC
-,TRBJ2-1,TRBV15,many,CATSRDLVAEQFF,TGTGCCACCAGCAGAGATCTGGTAGCGGAACAGTTCTTC
-,TRBJ1-5,TRBV24-1,few,CATSQGNQPQHF,TGTGCCACCAGTCAGGGGAATCAGCCCCAGCATTTT